This T cell receptor (beta chain) was observed in a study of blood T cell repertoires in COVID-19. Study in general: Collection of acute and convalescent COVID-19 samples took place in the United States, Italy and Spain. Nucleic acid was either cDNA or gDNA, and it came from T cells, B-cell-depleted T cells, or PBMCs.

The repertoire was sequenced with immunoSEQ multiplex PCR; TCRdb's copy has only in-frame clones and lacks some. The data hold about 260,000 clones, with about 83% observed a single time. The study counted Cohort 3 donors as recovered given two negative PCRs, clearance, or symptom resolution. Germline V gives CDR1 ENHRY, CDR2 SYGVKD. This CDR3 spans 15 amino acids. V was trimmed by 3 bases and J by 4 bases, leaving 15 bases between them. The sequenced material came from PBMCs or T cells enriched from blood (not recorded which). The receptor comes from a woman aged 45 to 65 who had recovered from COVID-19. The chain combines TRBV10-3 with TRBJ1-1; D gene ambiguous. Here the CDR3 DNA reads TGTGCCATCAGTGAATCACCGGGGTCGCTCACTGAAGCTTTCTTT. This encodes CAISESPGSLTEAFF.